This T cell receptor (beta chain) was found in a study of shared clonotypes between healthy human individuals. For the study at large: Samples came from a couple of female and a few male donors aged 18 to 49. Study-level results: Clonotypes not shared had lower generation probabilities than those common to all four donors.

Details on this clone: Its antigen is not known.

Trimming took 10 bases from V and 4 from J, leaving 11 bases between them. CDR3 size: 12 residues. Germline V CDR1 and CDR2: MNHEY, SMNVEV (reference sequence). Measured with immunoSEQ multiplex PCR; TCRdb has only the in-frame clones, and not every one. The repertoire has 2 million to 3 million clones, roughly 93% of them found once; the top ten carry about 0.38%. The chain links TRBV27 to TRBJ2-1, with a possible D match to TRBD2 (5 bases). Material: naive CD4+ T cells from PBMCs. This sample's subset: CD45RA+ positively selected. This clonotype originated in a man aged 18 to 30 in good health. Some clones in this sample may be carry-over from other donors' samples. The CDR3 loop is CATWRGYNEQFF. CDR3 in DNA: TGTGCCACCTGGAGAGGGTACAATGAGCAGTTCTTC.